This TCR beta chain derives from a study of T cell changes during pregnancy in multiple sclerosis. CDR3 length: 15 residues. The V gene lost 0 bases and the J gene lost 3 bases, with 9 bases spanning the gap. In germline, CDR1 is LGHNA, CDR2 YNFKEQ. Only in-frame clones appear in the TCRdb table, and some are missing; sequencing was by immunoSEQ multiplex PCR. The repertoire includes 85,000 to 120,000 clones, roughly nine tenths of them detected once, and roughly 1.5% sits in the top ten. The receptor was derived from a female donor with multiple sclerosis, enrolled in a pregnancy study. The starting material was peripheral blood, obtained before pregnancy. The V and J genes are TRBV4-2 and TRBJ1-5, with D uncertain. The CDR3 nucleotides read TGTGCCAGCAGCCAAGAGTGGCGGTCCAATCAGCCCCAGCATTTT. It is translated as CASSQEWRSNQPQHF.